This TCR beta chain emerged from a study of shared clonotypes between healthy human individuals. Those who donated were healthy HIV-negative adults, with no recent acute infections or vaccinations reported. Assay: immunoSEQ multiplex PCR; the TCRdb copy retains only in-frame clones and omits some. The table records roughly 680,000 clones, over 55% of them present only once. The sequenced sample consisted of memory CD4+ T cells sorted from blood. Noted subset: CD45RA-negative fraction. The TCR comes from a woman in her 30s in good health.

The CDR3 sequence is CAISETGNQPQHF. In DNA form, the CDR3 reads TGTGCCATCAGTGAGACAGGCAATCAGCCCCAGCATTTT. The chain is built from TRBV10-3 and TRBJ1-5; no clear D. This CDR3 has 13 amino acids. Deletions cut 2 bases from V and 2 bases from J, with 4 bases between. Germline lookup yields CDR1 ENHRY and CDR2 SYGVKD.